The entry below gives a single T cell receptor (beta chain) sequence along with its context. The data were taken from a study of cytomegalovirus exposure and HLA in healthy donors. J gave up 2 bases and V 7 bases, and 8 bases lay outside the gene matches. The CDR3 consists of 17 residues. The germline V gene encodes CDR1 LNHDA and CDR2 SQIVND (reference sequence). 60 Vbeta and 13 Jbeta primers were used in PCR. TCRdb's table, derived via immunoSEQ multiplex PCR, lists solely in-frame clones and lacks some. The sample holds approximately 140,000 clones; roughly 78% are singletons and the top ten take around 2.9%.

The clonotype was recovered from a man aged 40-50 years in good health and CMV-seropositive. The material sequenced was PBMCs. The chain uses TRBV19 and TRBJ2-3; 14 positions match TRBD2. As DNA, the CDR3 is TGTGCCAGTAAGACTAGCGGGAGGGCTCATCCCACAGATACGCAGTATTTT. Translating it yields CASKTSGRAHPTDTQYF.